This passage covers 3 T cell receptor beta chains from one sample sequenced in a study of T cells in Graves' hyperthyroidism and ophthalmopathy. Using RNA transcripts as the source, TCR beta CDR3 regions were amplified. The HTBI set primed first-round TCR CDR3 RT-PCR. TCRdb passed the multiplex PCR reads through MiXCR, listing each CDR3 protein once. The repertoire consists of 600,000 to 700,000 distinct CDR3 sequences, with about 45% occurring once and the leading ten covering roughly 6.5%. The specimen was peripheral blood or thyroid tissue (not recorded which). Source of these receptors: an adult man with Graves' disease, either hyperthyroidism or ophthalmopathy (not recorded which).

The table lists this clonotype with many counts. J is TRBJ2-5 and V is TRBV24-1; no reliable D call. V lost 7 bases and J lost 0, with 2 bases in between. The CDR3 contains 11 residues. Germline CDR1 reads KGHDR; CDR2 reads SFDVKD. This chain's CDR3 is CATSYQETQYF. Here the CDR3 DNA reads TGTGCCACCAGCTACCAAGAGACCCAGTACTTC.

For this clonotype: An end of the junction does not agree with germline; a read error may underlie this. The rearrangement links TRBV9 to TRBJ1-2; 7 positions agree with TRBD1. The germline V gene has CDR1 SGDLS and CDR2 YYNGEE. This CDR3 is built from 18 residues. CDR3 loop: CANSPFLLGTEVNYGYTF. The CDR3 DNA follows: TGTGCCAACAGCCCTTTTCTCCTCGGGACAGAGGTTAACTATGGCTACACCTTC.

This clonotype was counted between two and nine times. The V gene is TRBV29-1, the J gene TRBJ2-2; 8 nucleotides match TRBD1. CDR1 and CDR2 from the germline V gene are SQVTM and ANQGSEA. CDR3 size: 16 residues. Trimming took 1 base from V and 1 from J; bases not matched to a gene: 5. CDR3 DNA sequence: TGCAGCGTTGAAGTTCGGGGGACAGGGAACACCGGGGAGCTGTTTTTT. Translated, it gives CSVEVRGTGNTGELFF.